This TCR beta chain emerged from a study of blood T cell repertoires in COVID-19. Study at large: Samples representing acute and convalescent COVID-19 were sourced from the United States, Italy and Spain. From T cells, B-cell-depleted T cells, or PBMCs came the material, which was cDNA or gDNA.

TCRdb keeps only in-frame clones here, not all; method: immunoSEQ multiplex PCR. Altogether approximately 65,000 clones are present, 85% to 90% being singletons, with the ten largest covering about 4%. The ends were cut back, 2 bases at V and 0 bases at J, with 9 bases in the middle. The germline CDR1 and CDR2 sequences are GTSNPN and SVGIG (reference sequence). The CDR3 spans 14 residues. V usage is TRBV30 and J usage is TRBJ2-3, with D unclear. Input material: peripheral blood. This clonotype originated in a man aged 50 or older with acute or convalescent COVID-19. Here the CDR3 reads CAWSFAGSTDTQYF. In DNA, the CDR3 is TGTGCCTGGAGTTTCGCAGGCAGCACAGATACGCAGTATTTT.